Listed below are T cell receptor beta chains from one sample, sequenced in a study of identical twins. One entry per CDR3 protein, called by TCRdb with MiXCR from the 5' RACE reads. The sample comprises 700,000 or so distinct CDR3 sequences, less than 25% of which are singletons, and around 4.5% rests with the top ten. These data were likewise used in another study, on T cells expressing NK-cell markers.

The sequencing sample was made of PBMCs. All receptors come from a woman in her late teens or twenties in good health. CDR3s include the opening cysteine and the closing phenylalanine or tryptophan. The order of the fields is clone size, V gene, D gene, J gene, CDR3 DNA, CDR3 protein. D genes are given only for firm matches. Some rows have no size entry. The others give once, few or many, or a class for an expanded clone.

>many|TRBV12-3/TRBV12-4|NA|TRBJ2-7
TGTGCCAGCGGCAGGGGGGGGCCCTACGAGCAGTACTTC
CASGRGGPYEQYF
>few|TRBV18|TRBD1|TRBJ2-3
TGTGCCAGCTCACCACCGGGACAGGGCCAGGATACGCAGTATTTT
CASSPPGQGQDTQYF
>NA|TRBV6-2/TRBV6-3|NA|TRBJ2-7
TGTGCCAGCAGTTACGTCGTGGGGGAGCAGTACTTC
CASSYVVGEQYF
>NA|TRBV12-3/TRBV12-4|NA|TRBJ1-1
TGTGCCAGCAGTACGGGACGTGCTTTCTTT
CASSTGRAFF
>few|TRBV30|NA|TRBJ1-1
TGTGCCTGGAGTAATAGCGGGACAGAAGCTTTCTTT
CAWSNSGTEAFF
>few|TRBV5-4|TRBD2|TRBJ2-7
TGTGCCAGCAGCTTGGTGCAGGGTGGCTTTGGTGCTAGCGGGAGCCGCGAGCAGTACTTC
CASSLVQGGFGASGSREQYF
>NA|TRBV2|NA|TRBJ2-1
TGTGCCAGCAGTTATAATTACAGGGCTGGTGGTGGGTATGAGCAGTTCTTC
CASSYNYRAGGGYEQFF
>few|TRBV27|NA|TRBJ2-7
TGTGCCAGCAGCCCTACTAGGGGATCCTACGAGCAGTACTTC
CASSPTRGSYEQYF
>NA|TRBV5-1|NA|TRBJ1-2
TGCGCCAGCAGCTTGGTTCAGTCTTCAACTAACTATGGCTACACCTTC
CASSLVQSSTNYGYTF
>few|TRBV20-1|TRBD2|TRBJ2-5
TGCAGTGCTAGAGACGCGGCTAGCGGCCAAGAGACCCAGTACTTC
CSARDAASGQETQYF
>NA|TRBV20-1|NA|TRBJ2-7
TGCAGTGCTAGGGAGGAACAGCTCTACGAGCAGTACTTC
CSAREEQLYEQYF
>few|TRBV18|NA|TRBJ2-7
TGTGCCAGCTCACCACCGGAGGGCGCGTACGAGCAGTACTTC
CASSPPEGAYEQYF
>many|TRBV7-2|NA|TRBJ2-3
TGTGCCAGCAGCTTAAGGGTTGGGGCACCAGATACGCAGTATTTT
CASSLRVGAPDTQYF
>few|TRBV12-3/TRBV12-4|NA|TRBJ1-1
TGTGCCAGCAGGGGGGACAAAAACACTGAAGCTTTCTTT
CASRGDKNTEAFF
>few|TRBV3-1|TRBD2|TRBJ2-5
TGTGCCAGCAGCCACAATCTAGCGGTAGTCCAAGAGACCCAGTACTTC
CASSHNLAVVQETQYF